The rows below give T cell receptor beta chains drawn from one sample of a study of cytomegalovirus exposure and HLA in healthy donors. The table came from immunoSEQ multiplex PCR; TCRdb's copy has only in-frame clones and leaves some out. In the table there are fewer than 140,000 clones, about 75% of which are singletons. Sequenced material: PBMCs. Source of these receptors: a man aged 40-50 years in good health and CMV-seronegative. Both conserved end residues are part of each CDR3. The D gene is left open where the match is weak. Clone sizes are given selectively: once, few, many, or a class where the clone is expanded.

V	size	J	D	DNA	CDR3
TRBV6-1	few	TRBJ2-7	TRBD1	TGTGCCAGCAGTGATTTTGACAGGGGAGTTGACGAGCAGTACTTC	CASSDFDRGVDEQYF
TRBV10-2	.	TRBJ1-1	TRBD1	TGCGCCAGCAGTGAAATGGACAGGGGTACCACTGAAGCTTTCTTT	CASSEMDRGTTEAFF
TRBV18	.	TRBJ1-1	.	TGTGCCAGCTCAGACGCGGTGGTAAGAGACACTGAAGCTTTCTTT	CASSDAVVRDTEAFF
TRBV27	.	TRBJ2-3	TRBD1	TGTGCCAGCACGAAAACAGGGGGCACAGATACGCAGTATTTT	CASTKTGGTDTQYF
TRBV4-1	once	TRBJ2-7	.	TGCGCCAGCAGCCAAGGGACTACCTCCGCCTACGAGCAGTACTTC	CASSQGTTSAYEQYF
TRBV4-2	.	TRBJ2-2	.	TGTGCCAGCAGCCAAGATGTCCGGGCCGGGGAGCTGTTTTTT	CASSQDVRAGELFF
TRBV7-6	.	TRBJ1-5	.	TGTGCCAGCAGCTTAGTCCAGGGTTACCATCAGCCCCAGCATTTT	CASSLVQGYHQPQHF
TRBV27	.	TRBJ2-3	.	TGTGCCAGCAGTTTATCAGCGGATCTTACCACAGATACGCAGTATTTT	CASSLSADLTTDTQYF
TRBV4-1	.	TRBJ1-1	.	TGCGCCAGCAGCCAATTTCGACAGTCTGCTACTGAAGCTTTCTTT	CASSQFRQSATEAFF
TRBV5-4	.	TRBJ2-2	TRBD2	TGTGCCAGTTCGGGACTAGCGGGGGTGAACACCGGGGAGCTGTTTTTT	CASSGLAGVNTGELFF
TRBV7-2	.	TRBJ1-6	.	TGTGCCAGCAGCTTAGCCTTTTCACCCCTCCACTTT	CASSLAFSPLHF
TRBV5-1	.	TRBJ2-3	.	TGCGCCAGCAGCTTATTACAGGATTCTAGCACAGATACGCAGTATTTT	CASSLLQDSSTDTQYF
TRBV5-1	.	TRBJ2-3	TRBD2	TGCGCCAGCAGCCCCAGCGGGGCTAGCACAGATACGCAGTATTTT	CASSPSGASTDTQYF
TRBV2	.	TRBJ2-7	TRBD2	TGTGCCAGCACCGACACCGGGGGGGCTTACGAGCAGTACTTC	CASTDTGGAYEQYF
TRBV5-6	.	TRBJ1-2	TRBD1	TGTGCCAGCAGCTTGGGCTCCGGGACAGGGGGCTCTGGCTACACCTTC	CASSLGSGTGGSGYTF
TRBV29-1	.	TRBJ2-5	.	TGCAGCGTTGGAGTAGACCAAGAGACCCAGTACTTC	CSVGVDQETQYF
TRBV6-1	.	TRBJ1-5	.	TGTGCCAGCAGTGGGCAGGGGCCGTATCAGCCCCAGCATTTT	CASSGQGPYQPQHF
TRBV2	.	TRBJ2-7	TRBD1	TGTGCCAGCAAAGGGACAGGGCCCTCCGAGCAGTACTTC	CASKGTGPSEQYF
TRBV28	.	TRBJ2-7	TRBD1	TGTGCCAGCACCCCGGGGACAGCTTCCAATTACGAGCAGTACTTC	CASTPGTASNYEQYF
TRBV27	.	TRBJ1-5	.	TGTGCCAGCAGTCCAACGGGGCAGCCCCAGCATTTT	CASSPTGQPQHF
TRBV18	.	TRBJ1-1	TRBD1	TGTGCCAGCTCACCGCGGGACAGTGAAGCTTTCTTT	CASSPRDSEAFF
TRBV15	.	TRBJ1-2	.	TGTGCCACCAGCAGAGACCGGGAACGGAACTATGGCTACACCTTC	CATSRDRERNYGYTF
TRBV10-2	.	TRBJ2-5	TRBD1	TGCGCCAGCAGGGAGACAGGGAGAAAAGAGACCCAGTACTTC	CASRETGRKETQYF
TRBV5-8	.	TRBJ2-7	.	TGTGCCAGCAGATCTCTGACAGCGACCTACGAGCAGTACTTC	CASRSLTATYEQYF
TRBV10-2	.	TRBJ2-3	.	TGCGCCAGCAGTGAGTCGATCTCGGTGAATACGCAGTATTTT	CASSESISVNTQYF
TRBV10-3	few	TRBJ1-2	.	TGTGCCATCAGTGCAGGGTCAGTACTCTATGGCTACACCTTC	CAISAGSVLYGYTF
TRBV5-5	.	TRBJ2-1	.	TGTGCCAGCAGCTGGGCCAGGGATGAGCAGTTCTTC	CASSWARDEQFF
TRBV25-1	.	TRBJ2-2	TRBD2	TGTGCCAGCAGTTTAGCGGGGGCCGCCGGTTTCGGGGAGCTGTTTTTT	CASSLAGAAGFGELFF
TRBV6-4	.	TRBJ1-2	.	TGTGCCAGCAAGCCGGAGGGGGGGTTTGGGCATGGCTACACCTTC	CASKPEGGFGHGYTF
TRBV4-2	.	TRBJ1-2	.	TGTGCCAGCAGCCAAGACAGGCGTACATATGGCTACACCTTC	CASSQDRRTYGYTF
TRBV21-1	.	TRBJ1-2	.	TGTGCCAGCAGCAAAGGCCCGCGATGGAGGGTCGATGGCTACACCTTC	CASSKGPRWRVDGYTF
TRBV7-7	.	TRBJ2-5	.	TGTGCCAGCAGCCCCCGGGGGTTGCGAGAGACCCAGTACTTC	CASSPRGLRETQYF
TRBV4-1	.	TRBJ2-7	.	TGCGCCAGCAGCCAAGATAGGGGGAAGATCTACGAGCAGTACTTC	CASSQDRGKIYEQYF
TRBV28	.	TRBJ1-2	TRBD1	TGTGCCAGCAGTTCATACCAACAGGGGAGCCATTATGGCTACACCTTC	CASSSYQQGSHYGYTF
TRBV4-2	.	TRBJ2-2	TRBD2	TGTGCCAGCAGCCAAGAACGGGGGGGGACCGGGGAGCTGTTTTTT	CASSQERGGTGELFF
TRBV6-1	.	TRBJ1-1	.	TGTGCCGGCACATCATGGGACATAGGCACTGAAGCTTTCTTT	CAGTSWDIGTEAFF
TRBV20-1	.	TRBJ2-1	.	TGCAGTGCTGAGTACAATGAGCAGTTCTTC	CSAEYNEQFF
TRBV7-2	once	TRBJ1-1	TRBD1	TGTGCCAGCAGTTACCCAACAGGGGCGACTGAAGCTTTCTTT	CASSYPTGATEAFF
TRBV6-5	.	TRBJ1-1	.	TGTGCCAGCAGTTACTCGAGCGGGACGGTCTCCACTGAAGCTTTCTTT	CASSYSSGTVSTEAFF
TRBV2	few	TRBJ2-6	.	TGTGCCAGCAGACCTTACAGGAACTCTGGGGCCAACGTCCTGACTTTC	CASRPYRNSGANVLTF
TRBV7-8	.	TRBJ2-4	TRBD2	TGTGCCAGCAGCGGCCGACTAGCGGGGGCCAAAAACATTCAGTACTTC	CASSGRLAGAKNIQYF
TRBV5-6	once	TRBJ2-7	.	TGTGCCAGCAGCAAATGGGGCCCAACCTACGAGCAGTACTTC	CASSKWGPTYEQYF
TRBV2	.	TRBJ1-5	.	TGTGCCAGCAGTGAAGCAAACAGGGATCAGCCCCAGCATTTT	CASSEANRDQPQHF
TRBV11-1	.	TRBJ2-7	TRBD2	TGTGCCAGCAGCTTAGCCGGACTAGCGGGATACGAGCAGTACTTC	CASSLAGLAGYEQYF
TRBV5-4	few	TRBJ1-1	.	TGTGCCAGCAGCTTGGATAGGGGGACGGCTTTCTTT	CASSLDRGTAFF
TRBV5-1	.	TRBJ2-7	TRBD1	TGCGCCAGCAGCTTCGGACAGGGGGCATCCTACGAGCAGTACTTC	CASSFGQGASYEQYF
TRBV5-6	once	TRBJ2-5	.	TGTGCCAGCAGTTCCTTGGGGGGGGCGGAGTCCGAGACCCAGTACTTC	CASSSLGGAESETQYF
TRBV28	.	TRBJ2-7	TRBD1	TGTGCCAGCAGTCCACGGACAGGGGTGTGGGACGAGCAGTACTTC	CASSPRTGVWDEQYF